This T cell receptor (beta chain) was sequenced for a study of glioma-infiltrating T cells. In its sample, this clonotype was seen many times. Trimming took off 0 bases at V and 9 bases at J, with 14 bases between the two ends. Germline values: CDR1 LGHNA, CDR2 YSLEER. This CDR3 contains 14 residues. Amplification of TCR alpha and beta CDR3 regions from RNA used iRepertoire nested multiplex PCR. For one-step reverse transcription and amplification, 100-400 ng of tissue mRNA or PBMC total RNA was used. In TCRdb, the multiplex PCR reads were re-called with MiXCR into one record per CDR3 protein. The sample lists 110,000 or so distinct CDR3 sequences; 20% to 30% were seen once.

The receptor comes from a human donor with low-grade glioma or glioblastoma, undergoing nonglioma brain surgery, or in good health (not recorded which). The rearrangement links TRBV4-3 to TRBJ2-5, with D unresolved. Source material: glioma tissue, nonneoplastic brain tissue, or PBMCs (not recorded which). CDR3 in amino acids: CASSQDSTEKAQYF. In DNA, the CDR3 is TGCGCCAGCAGCCAAGATTCGACGGAGAAGGCCCAGTACTTC.